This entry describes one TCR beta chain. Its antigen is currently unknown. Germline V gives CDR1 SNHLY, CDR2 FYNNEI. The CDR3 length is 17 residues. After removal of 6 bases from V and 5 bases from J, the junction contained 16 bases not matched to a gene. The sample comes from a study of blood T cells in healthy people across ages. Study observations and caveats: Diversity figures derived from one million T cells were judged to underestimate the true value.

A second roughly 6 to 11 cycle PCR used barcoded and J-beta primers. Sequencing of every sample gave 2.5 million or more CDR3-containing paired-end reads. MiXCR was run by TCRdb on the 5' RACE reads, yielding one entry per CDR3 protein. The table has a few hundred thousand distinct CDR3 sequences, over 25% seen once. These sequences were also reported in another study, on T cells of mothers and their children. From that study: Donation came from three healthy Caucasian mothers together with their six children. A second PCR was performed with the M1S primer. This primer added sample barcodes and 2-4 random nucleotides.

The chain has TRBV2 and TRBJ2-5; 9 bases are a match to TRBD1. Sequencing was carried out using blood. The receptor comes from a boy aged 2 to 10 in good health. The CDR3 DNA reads TGTGCCAGCAGGGCTACACCTCACAGGGGGCTAAAGGAGACCCAGTACTTC. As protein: CASRATPHRGLKETQYF. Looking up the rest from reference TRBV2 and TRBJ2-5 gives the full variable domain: EPEVTQTPSHQVTQMGQEVILRCVPISNHLYFYWYRQILGQKVEFLVSFYNNEISEKSEIFDDQFSVERPDGSNFTLKIRSTKLEDSAMYFCASRATPHRGLKETQYFGPGTRLLVL.